A selection of T cell receptor beta chains follows, all from one sample in a study of T cell responses to AZD1222 COVID-19 vaccine. The repertoire was sequenced with immunoSEQ multiplex PCR; TCRdb's copy has only in-frame clones and lacks some. The data show 150,000 to 250,000 clones, with more than 85% seen just once and 3% to 3.5% held by the top ten. Specimen: peripheral blood, collected 28 days after the second AZD1222 dose. The receptors shown here come from an adult who received the AZD1222 COVID-19 vaccine. Each CDR3 is given with its conserved first and last residue. The order of the fields is D gene, V gene, J gene, CDR3 length, clone size, CDR3 DNA, CDR3 protein. The D gene is left open where the match is weak. Only part of the rows carry a size: once, few, many, or a class if the clone is expanded.

>.|TRBV2|TRBJ1-6|13|.
TGTGCCAGCAGTGACTGGGAGAATTCACCCCTCCACTTT
CASSDWENSPLHF
>TRBD1|TRBV18|TRBJ2-1|15|.
TGTGCCAGCTCACCACCGCTTTCGGACAGGGGTGAGCAGTTCTTC
CASSPPLSDRGEQFF
>.|TRBV19|TRBJ2-2|14|once
TGTGCCAGTAGTATAGCAGGGATCACCGGGGAGCTGTTTTTT
CASSIAGITGELFF
>.|TRBV27|TRBJ1-3|13|.
TGTGCCAGCAGAGAGTCTTCTGGAAACACCATATATTTT
CASRESSGNTIYF
>TRBD1|TRBV30|TRBJ1-1|13|.
TGTGCCTGGAGCCCAGGGGGGAACACTGAAGCTTTCTTT
CAWSPGGNTEAFF
>.|TRBV29-1|TRBJ1-1|13|.
TGCAGCGTTGAGGGACTCCTGAACACTGAAGCTTTCTTT
CSVEGLLNTEAFF
>.|TRBV28|TRBJ2-2|14|.
TGTGCCAGCAGTTTATGGCAATCCACCGGGGAGCTGTTTTTT
CASSLWQSTGELFF
>TRBD2|TRBV5-5|TRBJ2-1|15|.
TGTGCCAGCAGCTTGTTGCCGGGAGGCGGCGATGAGCAGTTCTTC
CASSLLPGGGDEQFF
>.|TRBV2|TRBJ1-1|14|.
TGTGCCAGCAGTGATCTGACGGTGAACACTGAAGCTTTCTTT
CASSDLTVNTEAFF
>TRBD1|TRBV5-1|TRBJ1-5|15|.
TGCGCCAGCAGCTTGGGACAGGGGAACAATCAGCCCCAGCATTTT
CASSLGQGNNQPQHF
>.|TRBV28|TRBJ2-7|15|.
TGTGCCAGCTCATCCGGGCAGGGTTTAGCCTACGAGCAGTACTTC
CASSSGQGLAYEQYF
>TRBD1|TRBV28|TRBJ2-7|15|.
TGTGCCAGCAGTATCGCAGGACAGGCGTCCTACGAGCAGTACTTC
CASSIAGQASYEQYF
>.|TRBV6-5|TRBJ1-2|12|.
TGTGCCAGCAAGGGGCGGACCTATGGCTACACCTTC
CASKGRTYGYTF
>.|TRBV7-2|TRBJ1-2|13|.
TGTGCCAGCAGCTTAGGCCCCCCCCAGGGCTACACCTTC
CASSLGPPQGYTF
>.|TRBV28|TRBJ1-2|16|.
TGTGCCAGCAGTTTATGGGCACAGGGTCCTAACTATGGCTACACCTTC
CASSLWAQGPNYGYTF
>TRBD1|TRBV4-1|TRBJ2-5|16|.
TGCGCCAGCAGCCAAGATGGGGCCGGGACAGAAGAGACCCAGTACTTC
CASSQDGAGTEETQYF
>.|TRBV3-1/TRBV3-2|TRBJ2-7|13|.
TGTGCCAGCACCCCAGGCGGCACCTACGAGCAGTACTTC
CASTPGGTYEQYF
>.|TRBV10-2|TRBJ1-1|15|once
TGCGCCAGCAGTGAAACAGTAGGAGTGAACACTGAAGCTTTCTTT
CASSETVGVNTEAFF
>.|TRBV30|TRBJ1-5|15|.
TGTGCCTGGAGTTCACACAGGAATAGCAATCAGCCCCAGCATTTT
CAWSSHRNSNQPQHF
>.|TRBV24-1|TRBJ2-2|16|.
TGTGCCACCAGTGAGGTCAAAAGGGAAAGCACCGGGGAGCTGTTTTTT
CATSEVKRESTGELFF
>.|TRBV27|TRBJ1-1|12|once
TGTGCCAGCAGTTCAGATTACACTGAAGCTTTCTTT
CASSSDYTEAFF
>.|TRBV19|TRBJ1-6|13|few
TGTGCCAGCAACGATCGCCGGGATTCACCCCTCCACTTT
CASNDRRDSPLHF
>.|TRBV19|TRBJ2-3|15|.
TGTGCCAGTAGTCCTCTAGCGCCTAGCACAGATACGCAGTATTTT
CASSPLAPSTDTQYF
>TRBD1|TRBV2|TRBJ1-1|14|once
TGTGCCAGCACCAGGGACAGGGCGAACACTGAAGCTTTCTTT
CASTRDRANTEAFF
>TRBD1|TRBV28|TRBJ1-1|15|.
TGTGCCAGCAGCCGACCCCGACAGGGCTCCACTGAAGCTTTCTTT
CASSRPRQGSTEAFF
>TRBD1|TRBV29-1|TRBJ1-2|16|.
TGCAGCGTTGATAGGTTGGTGCCCGGGACAGCTTCTGGCTACACCTTC
CSVDRLVPGTASGYTF
>TRBD2|TRBV10-3|TRBJ2-1|19|.
TGTGCCATCAGTGAGTCCCAGGGCTGGACTAGCGGCTCCTACAATGAGCAGTTCTTC
CAISESQGWTSGSYNEQFF
>.|TRBV30|TRBJ1-5|13|once
TGTGCCTGGAGTCGGTATAGCAATCAGCCCCAGCATTTT
CAWSRYSNQPQHF
>.|TRBV25-1|TRBJ1-3|10|.
TGTGCCAGCAGTGGAAACACCATATATTTT
CASSGNTIYF
>.|TRBV6-5|TRBJ1-1|15|.
TGTGCCAGCAGTTACTCGACAGACGAGAACACTGAAGCTTTCTTT
CASSYSTDENTEAFF
>TRBD1|TRBV6-5|TRBJ1-4|15|once
TGTGCCAGCAGGACAGGGGGTGCAACTAATGAAAAACTGTTTTTT
CASRTGGATNEKLFF
>.|TRBV7-3|TRBJ2-1|14|.
TGTGCCAGCAGCCCAAGCCACGGGAGTAGTGAGCAGTTCTTC
CASSPSHGSSEQFF
>.|TRBV2|TRBJ1-6|13|.
TGTGCCAGCGGAGGGACGTTTAATTCACCCCTCCACTTT
CASGGTFNSPLHF
>.|TRBV28|TRBJ2-7|15|once
TGTGCCAGCAGTTCTTCAATGTCACAGGGATACGAGCAGTACTTC
CASSSSMSQGYEQYF
>.|TRBV24-1|TRBJ1-5|15|.
TGTGCCACCAGTGATGCTGCCGGGGGGAATCAGCCCCAGCATTTT
CATSDAAGGNQPQHF
>TRBD2|TRBV5-1|TRBJ2-1|14|once
TGCGCCAGCAGCTACCTTAGCGGGATCAATGAGCAGTTCTTC
CASSYLSGINEQFF
>TRBD1|TRBV6-6|TRBJ1-3|13|.
TGTGCCAGCAGTACCGGACAGGCAAACACCATATATTTT
CASSTGQANTIYF
>.|TRBV10-2|TRBJ1-1|15|.
TGCGCCAGCAGTGAGTATTCGGGGTGGGACACTGAAGCTTTCTTT
CASSEYSGWDTEAFF
>.|TRBV6-4|TRBJ1-5|13|.
TGTGCCAGCAGTGCCGAACAGAATCAGCCCCAGCATTTT
CASSAEQNQPQHF
>.|TRBV9|TRBJ1-4|14|once
TGTGCCAGCAGCACACAGGGCCGGGGTGAAAAACTGTTTTTT
CASSTQGRGEKLFF
>.|TRBV12-3/TRBV12-4|TRBJ2-1|13|few
TGTGCCAGCAGTGCCCGAGGAATCGATGAGCAGTTCTTC
CASSARGIDEQFF
>.|TRBV30|TRBJ1-4|14|.
TGTGCCTGGAGTGTACAAGGGTGGGAAGAAAAACTGTTTTTT
CAWSVQGWEEKLFF
>.|TRBV14|TRBJ2-7|13|few
TGTGCCAGCAGCCTTTTGCTGAATAACGAGCAGTACTTC
CASSLLLNNEQYF
>TRBD1|TRBV7-9|TRBJ2-7|14|.
TGTGCCAGCAGCGTAGACAGGGACCTCGACGAGCAGTACTTC
CASSVDRDLDEQYF
>.|TRBV29-1|TRBJ2-1|10|.
TGCAGCGTACTTCACAATGAGCAGTTCTTC
CSVLHNEQFF
>TRBD1|TRBV28|TRBJ2-1|15|.
TGTGCCAGCACCCTGTCGGGACAGCCCTACAATGAGCAGTTCTTC
CASTLSGQPYNEQFF
>TRBD1|TRBV19|TRBJ2-5|15|.
TGTGCCAGTAGTACACACAGGGGAAAGGGTGAGACCCAGTACTTC
CASSTHRGKGETQYF
>.|TRBV4-1|TRBJ1-3|15|.
TGCGCCAGCAGCCAAGATCCAGGGGATGGAAACACCATATATTTT
CASSQDPGDGNTIYF
>TRBD1|TRBV7-3|TRBJ2-2|18|.
TGTGCCAGCAGCTTAGGGACAGGGCAATGTTGCAACACCGGGGAGCTGTTTTTT
CASSLGTGQCCNTGELFF
>TRBD1|TRBV6-5|TRBJ2-7|16|once
TGTGCCAGCAGTTCCACATCGAGGACAGGGACCCAGGAGCAGTACTTC
CASSSTSRTGTQEQYF
>TRBD2|TRBV19|TRBJ2-1|13|.
TGTGCCAGTAACCGACTAGCGGGAGTCGAGCAGTTCTTC
CASNRLAGVEQFF
>.|TRBV28|TRBJ1-1|13|.
TGTGCCAAATGGGGACACTCGAACACTGAAGCTTTCTTT
CAKWGHSNTEAFF
>.|TRBV6-6|TRBJ1-1|14|.
TGTGCCAGCAGAGGGGGAGGTGCGAACACTGAAGCTTTCTTT
CASRGGGANTEAFF